The 15 T cell receptor beta chains reported below all come from one sample, sequenced in a study of graft-versus-host responses after intestinal transplantation. These TCRs are of unknown antigen specificity. Data came from immunoSEQ multiplex PCR; TCRdb stores just in-frame clones and leaves some out. The repertoire holds approximately 82,000 clones, with just under 95% as singletons. Sequences were derived from unstimulated CD8+ T cells sorted from spleen or lymph node cells, sampled before transplant. Receptors were obtained from a human donor who was the organ donor for an intestinal transplant.

V and J are TRBV6-5 and TRBJ2-2; 14 bases are shared with TRBD2. J gave up 6 bases and V 4 bases, and 4 bases lay outside the gene matches. The CDR3 spans 16 residues. CDR1 is MNHEY, CDR2 SVGAGI, per germline. CDR3 nucleotides: TGTGCCAGCAGTTCCAGACTAGCGGGGGGGCCCGGGGAGCTGTTTTTT. Its translation: CASSSRLAGGPGELFF.

This sequence joins TRBV19 and TRBJ2-7; weak D call: TRBD2 (5 bases). This CDR3 region has 13 residues. Germline CDR1 LNHDA, CDR2 SQIVND (reference sequence). Trimming pared 4 bases from V and 0 bases from J, leaving 7 bases between. The CDR3 DNA sequence: TGTGCCAGTAGTACGGGGAGCTCCTACGAGCAGTACTTC. Protein sequence: CASSTGSSYEQYF.

The genes are TRBV30 and TRBJ1-1, with TRBD1 as a possible D gene (5 bases). Trimming removed 4 bases from V and 5 bases from J, with 17 bases in between. The germline CDR1 and CDR2 sequences are GTSNPN and SVGIG (reference sequence). The CDR3 runs 14 residues. CDR3 nucleotides: TGTGCCTGGACCCCGGTGGGGGGGGGAACTGAAGCTTTCTTT. Its translation is CAWTPVGGGTEAFF.

The gene calls are TRBV18 and TRBJ1-1; TRBD1 matches 10 bases. Germline V gene lookup returns CDR1 KGHSH and CDR2 LQKENI. V shed 3 bases, J shed 6 bases, and the junction held 10 bases outside the gene matches. This CDR3 has 16 amino acids. The CDR3 DNA reads as TGTGCCAGCTCACCCTCCCGGGGGACAGGGGCAGCTGAAGCTTTCTTT. Translation: CASSPSRGTGAAEAFF.

This clone has only one observation. This chain connects TRBV11-2 to TRBJ2-5, with 8 nucleotides matching TRBD2. The CDR3 is 15 residues long. Germline CDR1 reads SGHAT; CDR2 reads FQNNGV. With 1 base clipped from V and 4 bases from J, the junction kept 5 bases outside the gene matches. CDR3 amino acids: CASSLGTSWRETQYF. The CDR3 region has the DNA TGTGCCAGCAGCTTAGGGACTAGCTGGAGAGAGACCCAGTACTTC.

This clone was detected only a few times. This chain uses TRBV11-2 with TRBJ2-7; perhaps TRBD2 as D (6 bases). Germline V gene sequence: CDR1 SGHAT, CDR2 FQNNGV. CDR3 length equals 12 residues. V lost 5 bases and J 5 bases, leaving 10 bases between the germline ends. The CDR3 DNA is TGTGCCAGCAGCCGACTAGTGAACGAGCAGTACTTC. This codes for CASSRLVNEQYF.

The sample holds one count of this clone. The chain employs TRBV11-1 and TRBJ2-5, with D perhaps matching TRBD1 (6 bases). V dropped 8 bases and J dropped 5 bases, with 18 bases sitting between them. The CDR3 is 14 residues long. CDR1 is SGHAT, CDR2 FQDESV, per germline (reference sequence). The CDR3 DNA follows: TGTGCCAGCGAACGAGCAGGGGACGGCGAGACCCAGTACTTC. Translating it yields CASERAGDGETQYF. Drawing the rest from reference TRBV11-1 and TRBJ2-5, the complete variable domain is EAEVAQSPRYKITEKSQAVAFWCDPISGHATLYWYRQILGQGPELLVQFQDESVVDDSQLPKDRFSAERLKGVDSTLKIQPAELGDSAMYLCASERAGDGETQYFGPGTRLLVL.

The chain combines TRBV30 with TRBJ2-1; D remains unclear. The germline V gene has CDR1 GTSNPN and CDR2 SVGIG (reference sequence). V was trimmed by 0 bases and J by 3 bases, leaving 6 bases between them. The CDR3 sequence is 13 residues long. CDR3 in DNA: TGTGCCTGGAGTGTGGCTAGCTACAATGAGCAGTTCTTC. Protein: CAWSVASYNEQFF.

The J gene is TRBJ1-2, the V gene TRBV4-1; 8 nucleotides match TRBD1. This CDR3 spans 19 amino acids. J was trimmed by 2 bases and V by 0 bases; bases with no gene match: 14. Germline V gene sequence: CDR1 MGHRA, CDR2 YSYEKL. Here the CDR3 DNA reads TGCGCCAGCAGCCAAGACGCCTACATGCGACAGGGGAGGAACTATGGCTACACCTTC. Its protein is CASSQDAYMRQGRNYGYTF.

This chain uses TRBV7-8 with TRBJ1-2; D possibly corresponds to TRBD1 (5 bases). The V end was cut by 1 base, the J end by 6 bases, with 6 bases between. This CDR3 is 12 amino acids long. Germline CDR1 and CDR2: SGHVS and FQNEAQ. CDR3 in DNA: TGTGCCAGCAGCTTAGGGGGGGATGGCTACACCTTC. It specifies CASSLGGDGYTF.

The V gene is TRBV6-4, the J gene TRBJ1-3, with D tentatively TRBD1 (5 bases). There are 14 residues in the CDR3. Per germline, CDR1 MRHNA and CDR2 SNTAGT. V was trimmed by 6 bases and J by 3 bases, leaving 12 bases between them. The CDR3 reads CASRNDRYGNTIYF. CDR3 coding DNA: TGTGCCAGCAGAAACGACAGATATGGAAACACCATATATTTT.

J is TRBJ2-7 and V is TRBV28; D is uncertain. Deletions cut 5 bases from V and 2 bases from J, with 7 bases between. This CDR3 has 12 amino acids. CDR1 MDHEN and CDR2 SYDVKM come from the germline V gene. The CDR3 nucleotides read TGTGCCAGCAGTGCAGGTACCTACGAGCAGTACTTC. Translation gives CASSAGTYEQYF.

The table lists this clone with a few counts. The V call is TRBV5-6, the J call TRBJ1-1; no clear D gene. The CDR3 is made up of 14 amino acids. Trimming stripped 4 bases from V and 4 bases from J, with 14 bases between. The germline V gene has CDR1 SGHDT and CDR2 YYEEEE. CDR3 residues: CASSLLIVPTEAFF. CDR3 nucleotides: TGTGCCAGCAGCCTCTTAATCGTCCCCACTGAAGCTTTCTTT.

The J gene is TRBJ2-7, the V gene TRBV21-1; no check of the table's D call, TRBD1, against the DNA was made. TRBV21-1 is listed as a pseudogene. The CDR3 sequence is 14 residues long. CDR3 loop: CASSREDRSYEQYF. The CDR3 DNA sequence: TGTGCCAGCAGCAGGGAGGACAGGTCCTACGAGCAGTACTTC.

The chain couples TRBV29-1 to TRBJ2-5, with 10 positions matching TRBD1. From germline, CDR1 is SQVTM and CDR2 ANQGSEA. The CDR3 runs to 13 residues. V lost 7 bases to trimming and J lost 9 bases; unmatched junction nucleotides: 11. The CDR3 loop is CSAHTGTGVAQYF. Written as DNA, the CDR3 is TGCAGCGCTCACACCGGGACAGGGGTGGCCCAGTACTTC.